These 23 T cell receptor beta chains share one sample of origin, sequenced in a study of blood T cell repertoires in COVID-19. Generated by immunoSEQ multiplex PCR, the TCRdb table keeps only in-frame clones and is missing some. The table has approximately 350,000 clones, 83% seen once. Sequencing was performed on PBMCs or T cells enriched from blood (not recorded which). Source of these receptors: a woman in her fifties or sixties who had recovered from COVID-19.

This clone was picked up one time. The chain recombines TRBV5-6 with TRBJ2-3; 8 positions agree with TRBD2. The V segment lost 3 bases and the J segment 2 bases; nucleotides outside the gene matches: 5. CDR1 and CDR2 (germline): SGHDT, YYEEEE. The CDR3 consists of 15 residues. CDR3 sequence: CASSSLAGLTDTQYF. CDR3 DNA: TGTGCCAGCAGCTCTCTAGCGGGCCTCACAGATACGCAGTATTTT.

This sequence joins TRBV6-5 and TRBJ2-1, with 10 nucleotides matching TRBD2. CDR1 is MNHEY and CDR2 is SVGAGI in the germline V gene. J was trimmed by 3 bases and V by 5 bases; bases with no gene match: 4. CDR3 length: 15 residues. The CDR3 is CASSRTSGNYNEQFF. CDR3 coding DNA: TGTGCCAGCAGTAGGACTAGCGGAAACTACAATGAGCAGTTCTTC.

The chain uses TRBV30 and TRBJ1-6; D not resolved. The CDR3 loop spans 13 amino acids. The germline V gene encodes CDR1 GTSNPN and CDR2 SVGIG (reference sequence). V lost 8 bases and J lost 0, with 8 bases in between. Here the CDR3 reads CAGRSSYNSPLHF. The CDR3 DNA follows: TGTGCCGGAAGGAGCTCCTATAATTCACCCCTCCACTTT.

The chain links TRBV19 to TRBJ2-1; 8 bases fit TRBD2. This CDR3 has 13 residues. V gave up 7 bases and J gave up 7 bases; unmatched junction bases: 6. The germline V gene encodes CDR1 LNHDA and CDR2 SQIVND (reference sequence). CDR3 nucleotide sequence: TGTGCCAGTACCTTAGCGGGGACTAATGAGCAGTTCTTC. Amino acid sequence: CASTLAGTNEQFF. The full variable domain, its missing parts supplied by reference TRBV19 and TRBJ2-1, is DGGITQSPKYLFRKEGQNVTLSCEQNLNHDAMYWYRQDPGQGLRLIYYSQIVNDFQKGDIAEGYSVSREKKESFPLTVTSAQKNPTAFYLCASTLAGTNEQFFGPGTRLTVL.

This sequence joins TRBV4-2 and TRBJ2-3, with TRBD2 matching over 16 bases. CDR3 length: 20 amino acids. Looked up from germline, CDR1 is LGHNA and CDR2 is YNFKEQ. V lost 2 bases, J lost 3 bases, and 11 bases stayed unmatched. Here the CDR3 DNA reads TGTGCCAGCAGCCAAAGGTCACGGGGACTAGCGGGAGGGCTGACAGATACGCAGTATTTT. It yields the protein CASSQRSRGLAGGLTDTQYF.

The chain is built from TRBV5-6 and TRBJ2-5, with TRBD2 matching 12 bases. The CDR3 contains 15 residues. Trimming cost V 4 bases and J 4 bases; bases outside gene matches: 5. From germline, CDR1 is SGHDT and CDR2 YYEEEE. The CDR3, as DNA: TGTGCCAGCAGCCTACTAGCGGGAGGTGGAGAGACCCAGTACTTC. The encoded protein is CASSLLAGGGETQYF.

This clone was counted a single time. This rearrangement joins TRBV7-9 to TRBJ2-5; 8 positions agree with TRBD2. The germline V gene has CDR1 SEHNR and CDR2 FQNEAQ (reference sequence). J lost 5 bases, V lost 8 bases, and 7 bases had no gene match. This CDR3 spans 13 amino acids. The CDR3 spells CASGREEMETQYF. CDR3 sequence (DNA): TGTGCCAGCGGGCGGGAGGAGATGGAGACCCAGTACTTC. The full variable domain, in which reference TRBV7-9 and TRBJ2-5 provide the parts outside the CDR3, is DTGVSQNPRHKITKRGQNVTFRCDPISEHNRLYWYRQTLGQGPEFLTYFQNEAQLEKSRLLSDRFSAERPKGSFSTLEIQRTEQGDSAMYLCASGREEMETQYFGPGTRLLVL.

The chain employs TRBV7-3 and TRBJ2-5; D perhaps matches TRBD2 (6 bases). The CDR3 consists of 15 residues. V lost 4 bases and J lost 2, with 14 bases in between. CDR1 SGHTA and CDR2 FQGTGA come from the germline V gene. For the CDR3, the DNA is TGTGCCAGCAGCTCCGCTGGGGGGTTGCAAGAGACCCAGTACTTC. Residues: CASSSAGGLQETQYF.

The genes are TRBV6-5 and TRBJ1-3; TRBD1 matches at 9 bases. Losses at the gene ends were 6 bases for V and 0 bases for J; bases not matched to a gene: 3. Germline CDR1 is MNHEY and CDR2 is SVGAGI. The CDR3 length is 15 residues. DNA for the CDR3: TGTGCCAGCAGGACAGGGGGGCCCTCTGGAAACACCATATATTTT. It encodes CASRTGGPSGNTIYF.

The CDR3 DNA is TGTGCCAGCAGCGTACTAACGAACACTGAAGCTTTCTTT. Translating gives CASSVLTNTEAFF. This chain joins TRBV9 and TRBJ1-1, with D uncertain. Germline V CDR1 and CDR2: SGDLS, YYNGEE. This CDR3 has 13 residues. The V gene lost 1 base and the J gene lost 1 base, with 5 bases spanning the gap.

V and J are TRBV13 and TRBJ1-1; the D gene is possibly TRBD1 (6 bases). The CDR3 is 13 residues long. The V end lost 4 bases, the J end lost 10 bases, and 16 bases lay between the germline ends. Germline CDR1 is PRHDT and CDR2 is FYEKMQ (reference sequence). The CDR3 is CASSSPATGRAFF. The CDR3 region has the DNA TGTGCCAGCAGCTCGCCGGCGACAGGCCGAGCTTTCTTT.

The rearrangement uses TRBV18 and TRBJ2-7; no definite D call. V was trimmed by 1 base and J by 1 base, leaving 11 bases between them. CDR1 and CDR2 from the germline V gene are KGHSH and LQKENI. This CDR3 is built from 15 residues. This CDR3 reads CASSPQVRSSYEQYF. The CDR3 nucleotides read TGTGCCAGCTCACCACAGGTTCGGAGTTCCTACGAGCAGTACTTC.

This clone came up a few times. This rearrangement joins TRBV15 to TRBJ1-1, with a tentative D call TRBD1 (6 bases). V lost 0 bases, J lost 8 bases, and 10 bases lay in between. Per germline, CDR1 LNHNV and CDR2 YYDKDF (reference sequence). The length of the CDR3 is 13 residues. For the CDR3, the DNA is TGTGCCACCAGCAGAGAGCAGGGGATCGAAGCTTTCTTT. It specifies CATSREQGIEAFF.

The chain is built from TRBV7-2 and TRBJ2-5; D is possibly TRBD2 (5 bases). CDR3 size: 15 residues. Germline CDR1 and CDR2: SGHTA and FQGNSA. V lost 1 base and J lost 4, with 13 bases in between. DNA of the CDR3: TGTGCCAGCAGCTTAGGACTAACGGGTGCAGAGACCCAGTACTTC. It codes for CASSLGLTGAETQYF.

The V and J genes are TRBV5-1 and TRBJ1-1, with 7 bases fitting TRBD1. This CDR3 is 14 amino acids long. V was clipped by 4 bases and J by 2 bases; unmatched bases: 5. CDR1 is SGHRS, CDR2 YFSETQ, per germline. The CDR3 is CASSPGQINTEAFF. The DNA of the CDR3 is TGCGCCAGCAGCCCGGGACAGATAAACACTGAAGCTTTCTTT. Filled out from reference TRBV5-1 and TRBJ1-1, the complete variable domain reads KAGVTQTPRYLIKTRGQQVTLSCSPISGHRSVSWYQQTPGQGLQFLFEYFSETQRNKGNFPGRFSGRQFSNSRSEMNVSTLELGDSALYLCASSPGQINTEAFFGQGTRLTVV.

The genes are TRBV5-4 and TRBJ2-6; the match to TRBD1 covers 7 bases. J lost 2 bases, V lost 5 bases, and 16 bases had no gene match. Germline values: CDR1 SGHNT, CDR2 YYREEE (reference sequence). The CDR3 sequence is 19 residues long. The CDR3 sequence is CASSLIRWSGTAGANVLTF. The CDR3 nucleotides are TGTGCCAGCAGTCTTATCCGTTGGTCCGGGACAGCTGGGGCCAACGTCCTGACTTTC.

This chain uses TRBV7-3 with TRBJ2-1, with 14 bases identical to TRBD2. The CDR3 covers 15 residues. Germline assignment: CDR1 SGHTA and CDR2 FQGTGA. V lost 4 bases to trimming and J lost 10 bases; unmatched junction nucleotides: 6. The chain's CDR3 is CASSSGLAGDEEQFF. The CDR3 DNA is TGTGCCAGCAGCTCGGGACTAGCGGGAGACGAAGAGCAGTTCTTC.

This clone has just a few counts. This chain links TRBV30 with TRBJ1-6; TRBD1 matches at 8 bases. Germline V gene data show CDR1 as GTSNPN and CDR2 as SVGIG (reference sequence). This CDR3 has 16 residues. The ends lost 4 bases at V and 6 bases at J; junction bases unmatched: 11. CDR3 sequence reads: CAWMDGQGLINSPLHF. CDR3 coding DNA: TGTGCCTGGATGGACGGACAGGGCCTGATTAATTCACCCCTCCACTTT.

The gene calls are TRBV6-5 and TRBJ1-1, with 8 bases identical to TRBD1. The CDR3 runs 14 residues. Germline-derived CDR1 and CDR2 are MNHEY and SVGAGI. Germline trimming cut 6 bases from V and 4 bases from J; bases unmatched to any gene: 7. This CDR3 reads CASSRQGATTEAFF. The CDR3 coding sequence is TGTGCCAGCAGCCGGCAGGGGGCTACCACTGAAGCTTTCTTT.

The V call is TRBV11-3, the J call TRBJ1-1; D possibly corresponds to TRBD1 (5 bases). The V end lost 1 base, the J end lost 6 bases, and 15 bases lay between the germline ends. CDR3 length equals 15 residues. Germline values: CDR1 SGHNT, CDR2 YENEEA. The CDR3 DNA sequence: TGTGCCAGCAGCTTAGTGGGGGGTCCTGCGGCTGAAGCTTTCTTT. Translated, it gives CASSLVGGPAAEAFF.

The gene calls are TRBV27 and TRBJ2-1, with 8 bases identical to TRBD1. Germline V lookup: CDR1 MNHEY, CDR2 SMNVEV (reference sequence). CDR3 length: 12 residues. J gave up 7 bases and V 6 bases, and 2 bases lay outside the gene matches. The CDR3 sequence: CASSRQGNEQFF. The CDR3, as DNA: TGTGCCAGCAGCCGACAGGGGAATGAGCAGTTCTTC.

The V and J genes are TRBV4-2 and TRBJ1-2, with TRBD1 identical over 10 bases. The V and J ends lost 3 bases and 7 bases, in that order; junction bases with no gene match: 5. The CDR3 spans 14 residues. The germline gives CDR1 LGHNA, CDR2 YNFKEQ. The CDR3 reads CASSQVGQGTGYTF. DNA for the CDR3: TGTGCCAGCAGCCAGGTGGGACAGGGGACTGGCTACACCTTC.

This clone was counted at least ten times. The chain combines TRBV5-1 with TRBJ2-1; unclear D gene. CDR1 and CDR2 from the germline V gene are SGHRS and YFSETQ. The CDR3 sequence is 15 residues long. V gave up 2 bases and J gave up 0 bases, with 9 bases separating them. Here the CDR3 reads CASSFQTSSYNEQFF. CDR3 bases: TGCGCCAGCAGCTTCCAAACGAGCTCCTACAATGAGCAGTTCTTC.